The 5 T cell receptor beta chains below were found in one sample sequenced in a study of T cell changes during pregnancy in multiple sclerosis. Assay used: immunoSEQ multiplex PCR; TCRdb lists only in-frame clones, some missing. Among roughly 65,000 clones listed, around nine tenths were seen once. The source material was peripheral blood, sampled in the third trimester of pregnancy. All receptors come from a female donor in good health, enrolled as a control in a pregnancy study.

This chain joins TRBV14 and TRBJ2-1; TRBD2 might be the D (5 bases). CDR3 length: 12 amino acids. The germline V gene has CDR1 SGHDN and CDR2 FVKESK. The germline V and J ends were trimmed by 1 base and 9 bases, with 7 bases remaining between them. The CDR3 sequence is CASSQVRAEQFF. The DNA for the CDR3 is TGTGCCAGCAGCCAAGTGAGGGCTGAGCAGTTCTTC.

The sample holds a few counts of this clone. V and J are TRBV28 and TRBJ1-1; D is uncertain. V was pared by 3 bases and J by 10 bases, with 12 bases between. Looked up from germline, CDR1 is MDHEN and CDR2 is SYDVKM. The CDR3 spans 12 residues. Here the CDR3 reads CASSFGMRAAFF. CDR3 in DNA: TGTGCCAGCAGTTTCGGGATGAGGGCAGCTTTCTTT.

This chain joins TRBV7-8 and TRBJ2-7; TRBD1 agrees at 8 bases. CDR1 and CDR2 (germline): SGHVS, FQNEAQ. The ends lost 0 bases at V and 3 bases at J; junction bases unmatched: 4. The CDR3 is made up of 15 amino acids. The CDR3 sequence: CASSLAQGTGYEQYF. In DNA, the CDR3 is TGTGCCAGCAGCTTAGCGCAAGGGACAGGCTACGAGCAGTACTTC.

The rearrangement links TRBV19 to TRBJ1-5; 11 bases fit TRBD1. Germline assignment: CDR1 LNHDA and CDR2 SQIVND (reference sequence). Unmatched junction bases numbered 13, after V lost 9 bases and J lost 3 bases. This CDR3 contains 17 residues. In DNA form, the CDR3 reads TGTGCCAGCAGGGACAGGGGGAGTCCTTTTAACAATCAGCCCCAGCATTTT. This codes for CASRDRGSPFNNQPQHF.

CDR3 bases: TGTGCCAGCAGCTTGTGGGCTGAATCCCGCACCGGGGAGCTGTTTTTT. Translating gives CASSLWAESRTGELFF. The V call is TRBV5-5, the J call TRBJ2-2; no clear D. Germline V gene sequence: CDR1 SGHKS, CDR2 YYEKEE (reference sequence). V lost 1 base and J 4 bases, leaving 14 bases between the germline ends. The CDR3 totals 16 residues. Full variable domain (outside the CDR3, taken from reference TRBV5-5 and TRBJ2-2): DAGVTQSPTHLIKTRGQQVTLRCSPISGHKSVSWYQQVLGQGPQFIFQYYEKEERGRGNFPDRFSARQFPNYSSELNVNALLLGDSALYLCASSLWAESRTGELFFGEGSRLTVL.